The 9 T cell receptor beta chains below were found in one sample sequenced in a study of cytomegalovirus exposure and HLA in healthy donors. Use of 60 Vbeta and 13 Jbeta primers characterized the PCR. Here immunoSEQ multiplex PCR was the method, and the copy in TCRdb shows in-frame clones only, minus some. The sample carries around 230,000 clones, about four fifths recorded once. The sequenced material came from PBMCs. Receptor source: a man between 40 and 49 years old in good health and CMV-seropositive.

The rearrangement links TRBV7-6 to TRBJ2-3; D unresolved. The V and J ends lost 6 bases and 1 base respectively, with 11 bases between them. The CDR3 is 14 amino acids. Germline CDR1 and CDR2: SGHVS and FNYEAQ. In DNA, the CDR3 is TGTGCCAGCAGGATTAGCTCAGGCACAGATACGCAGTATTTT. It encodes CASRISSGTDTQYF.

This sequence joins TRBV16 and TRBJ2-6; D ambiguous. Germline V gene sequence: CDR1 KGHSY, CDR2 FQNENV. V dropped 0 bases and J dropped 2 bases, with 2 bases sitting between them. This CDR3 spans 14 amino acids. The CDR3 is CASSQSAGANVLTF. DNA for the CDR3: TGTGCCAGCAGCCAATCCGCTGGGGCCAACGTCCTGACTTTC. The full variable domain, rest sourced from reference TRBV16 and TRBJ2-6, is GEEVAQTPKHLVRGEGQKAKLYCAPIKGHSYVFWYQQVLKNEFKFLISFQNENVFDETGMPKERFSAKCLPNSPCSLEIQATKLEDSAVYFCASSQSAGANVLTFGAGSRLTVL.

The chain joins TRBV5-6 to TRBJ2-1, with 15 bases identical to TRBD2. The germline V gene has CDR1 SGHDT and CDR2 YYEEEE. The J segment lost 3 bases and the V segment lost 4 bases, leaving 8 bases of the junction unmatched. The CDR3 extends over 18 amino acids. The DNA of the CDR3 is TGTGCCAGCAGCATTCTCGGGACTAGCGGGGGGAACTACAATGAGCAGTTCTTC. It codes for CASSILGTSGGNYNEQFF.

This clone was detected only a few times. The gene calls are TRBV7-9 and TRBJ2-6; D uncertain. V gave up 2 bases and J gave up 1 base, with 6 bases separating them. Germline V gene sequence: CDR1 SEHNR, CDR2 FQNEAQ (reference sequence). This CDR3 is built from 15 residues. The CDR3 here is CASSLTGSGANVLTF. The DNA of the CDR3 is TGTGCCAGCAGCTTAACGGGTTCTGGGGCCAACGTCCTGACTTTC.

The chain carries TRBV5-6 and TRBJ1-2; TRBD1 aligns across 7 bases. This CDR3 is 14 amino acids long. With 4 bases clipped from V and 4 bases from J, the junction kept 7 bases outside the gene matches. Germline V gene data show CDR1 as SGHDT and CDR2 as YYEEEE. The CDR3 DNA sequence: TGTGCCAGCAGCCTAAGGGACAGCCGCTATGGCTACACCTTC. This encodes CASSLRDSRYGYTF.

The CDR3 DNA sequence: TGTGCCAGCAGCGAAACTAGCGGGACGCTCAATGAGCAGTTCTTC. This translates into CASSETSGTLNEQFF. The gene calls are TRBV21-1 and TRBJ2-1; TRBD2 was called by the table and not checked on the DNA. TRBV21-1 is annotated as a pseudogene. This CDR3 is 15 amino acids long.

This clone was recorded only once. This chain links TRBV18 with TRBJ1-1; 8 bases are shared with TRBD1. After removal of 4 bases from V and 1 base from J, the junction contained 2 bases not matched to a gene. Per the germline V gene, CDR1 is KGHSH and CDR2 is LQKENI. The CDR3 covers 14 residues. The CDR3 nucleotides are TGTGCCAGCTCACTGACAGGGGAGAACACTGAAGCTTTCTTT. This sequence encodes CASSLTGENTEAFF.

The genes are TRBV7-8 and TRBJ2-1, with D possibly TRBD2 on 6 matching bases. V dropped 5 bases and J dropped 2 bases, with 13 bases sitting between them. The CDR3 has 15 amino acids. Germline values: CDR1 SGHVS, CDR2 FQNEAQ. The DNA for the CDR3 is TGTGCCAGCAGCCAGATACCGGGAGCCTACAATGAGCAGTTCTTC. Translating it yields CASSQIPGAYNEQFF. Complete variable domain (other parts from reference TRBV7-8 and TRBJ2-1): GAGVSQSPRYKVAKRGQDVALRCDPISGHVSLFWYQQALGQGPEFLTYFQNEAQLDKSGLPSDRFFAERPEGSVSTLKIQRTQQEDSAVYLCASSQIPGAYNEQFFGPGTRLTVL.

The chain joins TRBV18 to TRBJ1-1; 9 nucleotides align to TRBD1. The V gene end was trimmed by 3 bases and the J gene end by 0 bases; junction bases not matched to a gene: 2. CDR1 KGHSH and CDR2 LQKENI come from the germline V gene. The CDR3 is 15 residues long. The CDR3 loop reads CASSPGTGMNTEAFF. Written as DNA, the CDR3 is TGTGCCAGCTCACCCGGGACAGGGATGAACACTGAAGCTTTCTTT.